This T cell receptor (beta chain) is drawn from a study of blood T cell repertoires in COVID-19. Across the study: Donors in the United States, Italy and Spain gave samples during acute or convalescent COVID-19.

Deletions cut 3 bases from V and 10 bases from J, with 20 bases between. CDR3 length equals 15 residues. The V gene's germline CDR1 is LNHNV and CDR2 YYDKDF (reference sequence). Original analysis: By means of reference gene primer amplification, nucleated cell counts were estimated. Produced via immunoSEQ multiplex PCR; TCRdb's table is partial and in-frame only. For V, J and clone size, that table is used; D and trimming come from the DNA. The sample lists about 25,000 clones, roughly nine tenths occurring once. Sequencing was performed on peripheral blood. This clonotype was sampled from a man between 70 and 80 years old with acute or convalescent COVID-19. The genes are TRBV15 and TRBJ2-3, with D possibly being TRBD2 (7 bases). The CDR3 DNA is TGTGCCACCAGCAGGCGACTAGGGGGGGCTCTCGCGCAGTATTTT. Translation gives CATSRRLGGALAQYF.